A single sample is the source of the 26 T cell receptor beta chains below, sequenced in a study of control samples from healthy donors and cancer patients (dated by TCRdb to 2020 to 2021). Libraries came from the immunoSEQ multiplex PCR assay. TCRdb re-hosts the immuneACCESS table, in-frame sequences only. Its copies lack some clones; in the studies checked, an unresolved V gene accounts for under half of them, and the cause for the rest is not known. Counted in this sample were 40,000 to 45,000 clones; about three quarters of them appeared once. Roughly 18% of the sample goes to the ten largest clones. Sequenced material: formalin-fixed, paraffin-embedded tissue. These receptors came from a male donor with melanoma.

This clone was found a few times. This chain joins TRBV7-8 and TRBJ2-7; 7 positions agree with TRBD1. V lost 4 bases to trimming and J lost 4 bases; unmatched junction nucleotides: 4. Germline V lookup: CDR1 SGHVS, CDR2 FQNEAQ. The CDR3 length is 13 residues. The CDR3 nucleotides read TGTGCCAGCAGCTGGGGACAGTCTTACGAGCAGTACTTC. It specifies CASSWGQSYEQYF.

The V call is TRBV6-4, the J call TRBJ2-3, with 10 nucleotides matching TRBD2. Germline V gives CDR1 MRHNA, CDR2 SNTAGT. The CDR3 runs 15 residues. V was clipped by 2 bases and J by 4 bases; unmatched bases: 3. CDR3 nucleotides: TGTGCCAGCAGTGACGGCCTAGCGGGAGCAGATACGCAGTATTTT. Its translation is CASSDGLAGADTQYF.

This sequence joins TRBV30 and TRBJ2-5; 10 positions agree with TRBD2. CDR1 is GTSNPN and CDR2 is SVGIG in the germline V gene (reference sequence). CDR3 length equals 13 residues. V gave up 4 bases and J gave up 5 bases; unmatched junction bases: 4. The CDR3 sequence: CAWNLSGRETQYF. CDR3 in DNA: TGTGCCTGGAACCTTAGCGGGAGGGAGACCCAGTACTTC.

The chain recombines TRBV6-2 or TRBV6-3 with TRBJ2-1; D is unclear. V was pared by 5 bases and J by 10 bases, with 9 bases between. This CDR3 comprises 11 residues. CDR1 MNHEY and CDR2 SVGEGT come from the germline V gene. The CDR3 DNA is TGTGCCAGCAGTCTACTCCAAGAGCAGTTCTTC. This gives the protein CASSLLQEQFF.

This chain joins TRBV15 and TRBJ2-3, with a tentative D call TRBD1 (6 bases). The CDR3 spans 13 residues. Germline V gives CDR1 LNHNV, CDR2 YYDKDF (reference sequence). V lost 8 bases to trimming and J lost 1 base, with 10 bases between them. The CDR3 spells CATGGWGTDTQYF. For the CDR3, the DNA is TGTGCCACCGGGGGCTGGGGCACAGATACGCAGTATTTT.

A single count supports this clone. This chain joins TRBV28 and TRBJ2-2; 7 nucleotides agree with TRBD2. The junction had 3 bases not matched to a gene; V was cut back by 5 bases and J by 0 bases. Germline CDR1 is MDHEN and CDR2 is SYDVKM. The CDR3 extends over 15 amino acids. Here the CDR3 DNA reads TGTGCCAGCAGTAAGCTAGCGGCGAACACCGGGGAGCTGTTTTTT. Translating it yields CASSKLAANTGELFF.

This clone was seen a single time. The V call is TRBV3-1 (or the pseudogene TRBV3-2), the J call TRBJ2-7; D not resolved. The CDR3 has 13 residues. V was cut by 0 bases and J by 6 bases, with 9 bases left in between. In germline, CDR1 is LGHDT, CDR2 YNNKEL (reference sequence). CDR3 protein: CASSQEGGGEQYF. The CDR3 coding sequence is TGTGCCAGCAGCCAAGAAGGCGGCGGCGAGCAGTACTTC.

This clone was found a few times. The chain recombines TRBV6-5 with TRBJ1-4; 8 bases agree with TRBD1. Germline V lookup: CDR1 MNHEY, CDR2 SVGAGI. CDR3 size: 15 residues. The trim removed 2 bases at V and 7 bases at J, leaving 6 bases unmatched. The CDR3 DNA is TGTGCCAGCAGTTACGACAGGGGAGGAGGTGAAAAACTGTTTTTT. Translated: CASSYDRGGGEKLFF.

V usage is TRBV29-1 and J usage is TRBJ2-7, with D perhaps matching TRBD1 (5 bases). Germline CDR1 is SQVTM and CDR2 is ANQGSEA. V lost 6 bases and J lost 3, with 18 bases in between. This CDR3 region has 14 residues. This CDR3 reads CSVESPQDDYEQYF. The CDR3 DNA is TGCAGCGTCGAATCGCCACAGGACGACTACGAGCAGTACTTC.

This clone was recorded a few times. This chain joins TRBV29-1 and TRBJ2-7; no definite D call. The V gene lost 5 bases and the J gene lost 0 bases, with 5 bases spanning the gap. This CDR3 comprises 11 residues. Per germline, CDR1 SQVTM and CDR2 ANQGSEA. The CDR3, as DNA: TGCAGCGTTAAGGGCTCCTACGAGCAGTACTTC. It yields the protein CSVKGSYEQYF.

The chain is built from TRBV9 and TRBJ1-1; 9 bases match TRBD1. This CDR3 has 15 residues. V lost 4 bases to trimming and J lost 3 bases; unmatched junction nucleotides: 7. Looked up from germline, CDR1 is SGDLS and CDR2 is YYNGEE. CDR3 coding DNA: TGTGCCAGCAGCTTTACCGGGACAGGGCACACTGAAGCTTTCTTT. It codes for CASSFTGTGHTEAFF.

The chain's CDR3 is CSASRTSRGEQYF. The CDR3 DNA sequence: TGCAGTGCTAGTCGGACTAGCAGAGGCGAGCAGTACTTC. This chain uses TRBV20-1 with TRBJ2-7; the match to TRBD2 covers 8 bases. CDR1 is DFQATT, CDR2 SNEGSKA, per germline (reference sequence). The CDR3 extends over 13 amino acids. J lost 6 bases, V lost 3 bases, and 7 bases had no gene match.

The DNA for the CDR3 is TGTGCCAGCAGTCAACGAGAACCCCACGCCGGGAATACGCAGTATTTT. Translation: CASSQREPHAGNTQYF. The J gene is TRBJ2-3, the V gene TRBV27; D may be TRBD2 (5 bases). CDR1 is MNHEY and CDR2 is SMNVEV in the germline V gene (reference sequence). V lost 5 bases, J lost 7 bases, and 22 bases lay in between. The CDR3 spans 16 residues.

The rearrangement joins TRBV29-1 to TRBJ1-1, with 8 bases aligning to TRBD1. CDR3 length: 13 residues. V lost 4 bases and J lost 6; bases outside the gene matches: 7. CDR1 and CDR2 from the germline V gene are SQVTM and ANQGSEA. CDR3 sequence reads: CSVVRWTGPEAFF. Written as DNA, the CDR3 is TGCAGCGTTGTTCGTTGGACAGGGCCTGAAGCTTTCTTT.

This clone occurred a few times. The genes are TRBV7-2 and TRBJ1-5; maybe TRBD1 (5 bases). Trimming took off 5 bases at V and 4 bases at J, with 15 bases between the two ends. Germline CDR1 reads SGHTA; CDR2 reads FQGNSA. CDR3 length: 15 residues. The chain's CDR3 is CASSPQRGWNQPQHF. The CDR3 coding sequence is TGTGCCAGCAGCCCCCAGCGGGGCTGGAATCAGCCCCAGCATTTT.

This sequence joins TRBV6-5 and TRBJ2-3; D perhaps matches TRBD1 (5 bases). The V and J ends lost 2 bases and 3 bases respectively, with 12 bases between them. The V gene's germline CDR1 is MNHEY and CDR2 SVGAGI. This CDR3 comprises 15 residues. This CDR3 reads CASSYDRMGTDTQYF. The CDR3 DNA reads TGTGCCAGCAGTTACGACAGAATGGGAACAGATACGCAGTATTTT.

This rearrangement joins TRBV2 to TRBJ2-3, with D uncertain. This CDR3 region has 12 residues. Between the trimmed V and J ends, which lost 4 bases and 5 bases, there was a span of 7 bases. Germline V gene lookup returns CDR1 SNHLY and CDR2 FYNNEI. The CDR3 sequence: CASSVHGDTQYF. The CDR3 DNA reads as TGTGCCAGCAGTGTGCACGGAGATACGCAGTATTTT.

The genes are TRBV15 and TRBJ1-6, with no clear D. With 5 bases removed from V and 4 bases from J, the gap between germline ends came to 9 bases. Looked up from germline, CDR1 is LNHNV and CDR2 is YYDKDF (reference sequence). The CDR3 length is 14 residues. CDR3 in amino acids: CATSARAYNSPLHF. For the CDR3, the DNA is TGTGCCACCAGCGCGCGGGCTTATAATTCACCCCTCCACTTT.

CDR3 loop: CASSPGAGGETQYF. The CDR3 DNA sequence: TGTGCCAGCAGCCCAGGGGCGGGCGGAGAGACCCAGTACTTC. The J gene is TRBJ2-5, the V gene TRBV28, with D possibly being TRBD1 (6 bases). Trimming stripped 6 bases from V and 4 bases from J, with 15 bases between. Germline CDR1 is MDHEN and CDR2 is SYDVKM. The CDR3 length is 14 residues.

This chain links TRBV27 with TRBJ2-1, with 8 bases that match TRBD2. CDR1 and CDR2 (germline): MNHEY, SMNVEV (reference sequence). The CDR3 covers 15 residues. V gave up 0 bases and J gave up 6 bases; unmatched junction bases: 4. This CDR3 reads CASSLSLAAANEQFF. CDR3 sequence (DNA): TGTGCCAGCAGTTTATCACTAGCGGCTGCCAATGAGCAGTTCTTC.

By share of the sample, this clone is medium-sized. J is TRBJ2-7 and V is TRBV9; a possible D gene is TRBD1 (6 bases). Germline CDR1 is SGDLS and CDR2 is YYNGEE. V was trimmed by 3 bases and J by 3 bases, leaving 13 bases between them. This CDR3 region has 14 residues. The CDR3 nucleotides are TGTGCCAGCAGCGAGGGGGACGGACTCTACGAGCAGTACTTC. Its translation: CASSEGDGLYEQYF.

V gene TRBV19 combines with J gene TRBJ1-1; 9 bases align to TRBD1. V lost 9 bases to trimming and J lost 3 bases; unmatched junction nucleotides: 5. Germline-derived CDR1 and CDR2 are LNHDA and SQIVND (reference sequence). The CDR3 contains 13 residues. The CDR3 loop reads CASGTGFDTEAFF. For the CDR3, the DNA is TGTGCCAGCGGGACAGGGTTCGACACTGAAGCTTTCTTT.

The chain is built from TRBV19 and TRBJ1-3, with D tentatively TRBD1 (5 bases). The ends were cut back, 6 bases at V and 4 bases at J, with 19 bases in the middle. The CDR3 contains 16 residues. Germline V gene lookup returns CDR1 LNHDA and CDR2 SQIVND (reference sequence). The CDR3 bases are TGTGCCAGTAGGACGGGACCACTTAGGGCGGGAAACACCATATATTTT. Encoded protein: CASRTGPLRAGNTIYF.

The chain recombines TRBV7-9 with TRBJ2-3, with 7 positions matching TRBD2. The J segment lost 1 base and the V segment lost 2 bases, leaving 3 bases of the junction unmatched. This CDR3 comprises 15 residues. CDR1 and CDR2 (germline): SEHNR, FQNEAQ (reference sequence). The CDR3 spells CASSLLADRTDTQYF. The CDR3 coding sequence is TGTGCCAGCAGCTTACTAGCGGACCGCACAGATACGCAGTATTTT.

This chain joins TRBV6-5 and TRBJ1-4; D is undetermined. Germline loops: CDR1 MNHEY, CDR2 SVGAGI. V lost 6 bases and J 8 bases, leaving 13 bases between the germline ends. The CDR3 is 13 amino acids. The DNA of the CDR3 is TGTGCCAGCAGCCTAGTTTTCGAGGAAAAACTGTTTTTT. Translation gives CASSLVFEEKLFF.

By sample share, this clone is medium-sized. The chain combines TRBV29-1 with TRBJ2-6, with TRBD1 matching 10 bases. The CDR3 runs 18 residues. Germline values: CDR1 SQVTM, CDR2 ANQGSEA. Germline trimming cut 7 bases from V and 3 bases from J; bases unmatched to any gene: 15. The CDR3 DNA reads TGCAGCGCCGTGTTAACGGGACAGGGGTTTTTTGGGGCCAACGTCCTGACTTTC. Amino acid sequence: CSAVLTGQGFFGANVLTF.